This T cell receptor beta chain was retrieved from a study of OX40 agonist ivuxolimab in advanced cancers. For the study at large: One patient with hepatocellular carcinoma and two with cutaneous melanoma, three in all, had partial responses.

This clone occurred once. Its antigen is currently unknown. Method: immunoSEQ multiplex PCR; TCRdb's copy keeps in-frame clones and lacks some. This sample has some 99,000 clones, with approximately 88% found just once. Trimming left V 9 bases short and J 0 bases short, with 21 bases between. CDR3 length: 17 amino acids. Germline-derived CDR1 and CDR2 are MNHEY and SMNVEV (reference sequence). Broader study findings: Antigens targeted by the expanded peripheral T cells were not determined.

The source was CD4+ or CD8+ T cells sorted from blood, collected in a trial of the OX40 agonist ivuxolimab. The chain recombines TRBV27 with TRBJ1-5; no clear D gene. The clonotype originates from an adult with an advanced solid tumor such as melanoma, head and neck, liver or kidney cancer. The CDR3 DNA follows: TGTGCCAGGGTGGGTCGGACCGCACTCGTTAGCAATCAGCCCCAGCATTTT. It codes for CARVGRTALVSNQPQHF.